This TCR beta chain originates from a study of graft-versus-host responses after intestinal transplantation. On the study more broadly: Anti-thymocyte globulin served as induction for all recipients, who then took tacrolimus and steroids for about 3 years. Points from the study as a whole: Circulating GvH clone levels at their peak were associated with HvG declines (early post-transplant).

Notes on this clone: Antigen: not known.

Sequencing was performed with immunoSEQ multiplex PCR; in TCRdb, only in-frame clones are kept and a portion is missing. Of about 50,000 clones listed, 80% to 95% are singletons. The CDR3 runs to 14 residues. The germline V and J ends were trimmed by 2 bases and 4 bases, with 9 bases remaining between them. The germline V gene encodes CDR1 GTSNPN and CDR2 SVGIG (reference sequence). The genes are TRBV30 and TRBJ1-6; tentatively, D is TRBD1 (5 bases). The receptor comes from a human donor who was the organ donor for an intestinal transplant. The sequenced sample was unstimulated CD4+ T cells sorted from spleen or lymph node cells, obtained before transplant. The CDR3 protein is CAWSRGLYNSPLHF. The CDR3 DNA reads as TGTGCCTGGAGTAGGGGACTTTATAATTCACCCCTCCACTTT.